This T cell receptor (beta chain) came from a study of blood T cells in healthy people across ages. A single count supports this clonotype. The CDR3 has 14 residues. The V and J ends lost 11 bases and 4 bases respectively, with 20 bases between them. Germline CDR1 and CDR2: MNHEY and SVGAGI. A second roughly 6 to 12 cycle PCR used barcoded and J-beta primers. Sequencing yielded, for each sample, at least 2.5 million paired-end reads carrying CDR3. MiXCR was run by TCRdb on the 5' RACE reads, yielding one entry per CDR3 protein. The sample lists 350,000 to 450,000 distinct CDR3 sequences; approximately 52% were seen once.

The receptor comes from a man between 60 and 75 years old in good health. The chain links TRBV6-5 to TRBJ1-2; tentative D call: TRBD1 (5 bases). The sample was blood. The chain's CDR3 is CAVREFGASYGYTF. CDR3 sequence (DNA): TGTGCCGTGCGGGAATTTGGGGCTAGCTATGGCTACACCTTC.